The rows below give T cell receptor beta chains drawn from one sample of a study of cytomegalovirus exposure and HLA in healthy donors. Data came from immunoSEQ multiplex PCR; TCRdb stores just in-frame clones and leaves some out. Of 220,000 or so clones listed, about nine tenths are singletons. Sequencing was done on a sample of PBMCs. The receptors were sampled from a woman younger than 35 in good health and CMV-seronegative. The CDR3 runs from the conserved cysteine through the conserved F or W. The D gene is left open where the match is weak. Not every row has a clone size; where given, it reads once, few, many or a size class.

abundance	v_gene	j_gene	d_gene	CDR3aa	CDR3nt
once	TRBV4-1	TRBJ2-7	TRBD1	CASSQDQGVYEQYF	TGCGCCAGCAGCCAAGATCAGGGGGTTTACGAGCAGTACTTC
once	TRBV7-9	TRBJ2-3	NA	CASSLVGADTQYF	TGTGCCAGCAGCTTAGTTGGAGCAGATACGCAGTATTTT
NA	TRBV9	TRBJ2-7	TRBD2	CASSGTGGESYEQYF	TGTGCCAGCAGCGGAACCGGGGGGGAGTCCTACGAGCAGTACTTC
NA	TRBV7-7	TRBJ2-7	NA	CASSLSTGSSTYEQYF	TGTGCTAGCAGCTTATCCACAGGGTCTTCGACCTACGAGCAGTACTTC
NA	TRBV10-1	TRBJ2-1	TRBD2	CASLLAGAEGEQFF	TGCGCCAGCCTGTTAGCGGGGGCTGAGGGAGAGCAGTTCTTC
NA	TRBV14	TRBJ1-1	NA	CASSQQGFGNTEAFF	TGTGCCAGCAGCCAACAGGGGTTCGGGAACACTGAAGCTTTCTTT
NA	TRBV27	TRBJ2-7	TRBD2	CASMVSGTSGTYEQYF	TGTGCCAGCATGGTGTCCGGGACTAGCGGGACCTACGAGCAGTACTTC
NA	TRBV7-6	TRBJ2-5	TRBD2	CASRQTGGISETQYF	TGTGCCAGCAGGCAAACGGGAGGGATTTCTGAGACCCAGTACTTC
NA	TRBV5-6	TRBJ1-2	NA	CASNRPGEPYGYTF	TGTGCCAGCAACAGGCCGGGAGAACCTTATGGCTACACCTTC
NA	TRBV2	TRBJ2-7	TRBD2	CASSVGWLAGSYEQYF	TGTGCCAGCAGTGTAGGCTGGCTAGCGGGGTCCTACGAGCAGTACTTC